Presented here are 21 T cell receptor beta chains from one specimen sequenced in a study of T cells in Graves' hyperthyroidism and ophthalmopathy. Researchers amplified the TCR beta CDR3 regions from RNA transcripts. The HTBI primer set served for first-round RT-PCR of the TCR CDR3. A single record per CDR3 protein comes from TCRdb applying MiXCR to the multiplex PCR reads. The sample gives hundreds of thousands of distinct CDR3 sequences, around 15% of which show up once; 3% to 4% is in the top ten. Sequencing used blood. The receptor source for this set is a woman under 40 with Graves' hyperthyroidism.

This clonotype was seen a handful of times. This chain's CDR3 is CASRTFEAVSYEQYF. The CDR3 bases are TGTGCCAGCAGGACATTCGAAGCGGTATCCTACGAGCAGTACTTC. The rearrangement links TRBV6-1 to TRBJ2-7; D may be TRBD2 (5 bases). This CDR3 region has 15 residues. Trimming took 6 bases from V and 1 from J, leaving 16 bases between them. CDR1 and CDR2 (germline): MNHNS, SASEGT.

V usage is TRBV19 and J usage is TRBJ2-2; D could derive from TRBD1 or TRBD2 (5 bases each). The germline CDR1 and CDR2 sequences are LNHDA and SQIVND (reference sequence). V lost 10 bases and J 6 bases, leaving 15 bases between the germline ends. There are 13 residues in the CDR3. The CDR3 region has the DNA TGTGCCACAGGGCTAGCTGGCGCCGGGGAGCTGTTTTTT. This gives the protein CATGLAGAGELFF.

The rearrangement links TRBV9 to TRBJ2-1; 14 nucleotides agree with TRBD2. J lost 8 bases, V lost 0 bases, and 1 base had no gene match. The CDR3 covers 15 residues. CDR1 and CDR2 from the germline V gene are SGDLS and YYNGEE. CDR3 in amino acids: CASSVEGLAGDEQFF. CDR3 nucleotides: TGTGCCAGCAGCGTAGAGGGACTAGCGGGAGATGAGCAGTTCTTC.

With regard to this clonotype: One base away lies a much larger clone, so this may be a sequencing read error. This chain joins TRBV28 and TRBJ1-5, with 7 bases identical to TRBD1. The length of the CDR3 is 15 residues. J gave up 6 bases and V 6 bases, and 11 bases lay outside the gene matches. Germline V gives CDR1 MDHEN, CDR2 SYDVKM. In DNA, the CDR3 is TGTGCCAGCAGCCCCCTCCAGGGGGAGGCTCAGCCCCAGCATTTT. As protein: CASSPLQGEAQPQHF.

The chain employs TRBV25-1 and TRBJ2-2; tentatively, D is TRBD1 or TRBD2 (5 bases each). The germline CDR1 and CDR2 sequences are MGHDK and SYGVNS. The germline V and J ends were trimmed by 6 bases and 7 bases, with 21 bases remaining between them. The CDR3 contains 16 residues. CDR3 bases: TGTGCCAGCAGGGGACCCCTCAGCACGCAAAGCGGGGAGCTGTTTTTT. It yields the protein CASRGPLSTQSGELFF. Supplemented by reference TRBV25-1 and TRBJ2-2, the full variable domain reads EADIYQTPRYLVIGTGKKITLECSQTMGHDKMYWYQQDPGMELHLIHYSYGVNSTEKGDLSSESTVSRIRTEHFPLTLESARPSHTSQYLCASRGPLSTQSGELFFGEGSRLTVL.

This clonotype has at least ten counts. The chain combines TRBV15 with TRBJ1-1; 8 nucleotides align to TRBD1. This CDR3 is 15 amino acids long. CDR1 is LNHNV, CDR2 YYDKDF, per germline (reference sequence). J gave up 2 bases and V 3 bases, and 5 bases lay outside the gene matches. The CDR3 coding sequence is TGTGCCACCAGCAGTAGGACAGGGACAAACACTGAAGCTTTCTTT. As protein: CATSSRTGTNTEAFF.

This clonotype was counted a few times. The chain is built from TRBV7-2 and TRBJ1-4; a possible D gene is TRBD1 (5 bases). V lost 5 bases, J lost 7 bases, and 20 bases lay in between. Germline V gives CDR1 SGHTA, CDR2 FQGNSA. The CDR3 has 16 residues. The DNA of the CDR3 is TGTGCCAGCAGCCGAGACGGGACGGTACGGGGTGAAAAACTGTTTTTT. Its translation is CASSRDGTVRGEKLFF.

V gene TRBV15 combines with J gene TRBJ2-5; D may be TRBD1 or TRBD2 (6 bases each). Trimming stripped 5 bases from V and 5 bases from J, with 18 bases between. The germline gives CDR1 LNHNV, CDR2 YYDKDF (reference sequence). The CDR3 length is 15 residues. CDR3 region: CATSPAPGGGETQYF. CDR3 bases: TGTGCCACCAGCCCCGCTCCCGGGGGCGGGGAGACCCAGTACTTC.

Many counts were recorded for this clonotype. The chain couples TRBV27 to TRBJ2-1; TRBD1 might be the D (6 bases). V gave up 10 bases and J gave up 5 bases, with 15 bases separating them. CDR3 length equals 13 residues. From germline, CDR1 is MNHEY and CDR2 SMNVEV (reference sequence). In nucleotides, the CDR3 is TGTGCCACGGGGACATCAATCCACAATGAGCAGTTCTTC. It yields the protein CATGTSIHNEQFF.

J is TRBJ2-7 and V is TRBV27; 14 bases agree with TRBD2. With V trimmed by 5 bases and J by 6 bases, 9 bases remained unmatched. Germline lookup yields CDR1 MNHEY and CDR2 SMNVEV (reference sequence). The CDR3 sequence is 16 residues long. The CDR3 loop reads CASSPPGTSGSIEQYF. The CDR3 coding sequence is TGTGCCAGCAGTCCCCCCGGGACTAGCGGGAGCATCGAGCAGTACTTC.

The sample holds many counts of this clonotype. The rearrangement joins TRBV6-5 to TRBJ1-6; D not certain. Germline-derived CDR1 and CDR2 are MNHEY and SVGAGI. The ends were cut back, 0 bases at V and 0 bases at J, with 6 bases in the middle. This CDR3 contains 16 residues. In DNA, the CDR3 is TGTGCCAGCAGTTACTCGGGGAGCTCCTATAATTCACCCCTCCACTTT. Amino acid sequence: CASSYSGSSYNSPLHF.

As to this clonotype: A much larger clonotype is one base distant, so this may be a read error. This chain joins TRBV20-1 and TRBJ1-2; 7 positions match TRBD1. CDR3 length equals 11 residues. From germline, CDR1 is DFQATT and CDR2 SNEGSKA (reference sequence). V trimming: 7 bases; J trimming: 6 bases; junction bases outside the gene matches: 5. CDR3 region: CSGTGLNGYTF. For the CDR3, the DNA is TGCAGTGGGACAGGATTGAATGGCTACACCTTC.

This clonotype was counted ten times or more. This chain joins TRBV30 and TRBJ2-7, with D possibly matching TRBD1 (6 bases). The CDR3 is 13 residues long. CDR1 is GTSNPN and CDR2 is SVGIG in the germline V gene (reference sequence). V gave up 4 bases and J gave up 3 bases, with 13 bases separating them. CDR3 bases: TGTGCCTGGAAAGGGACAATCTACTACGAGCAGTACTTC. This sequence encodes CAWKGTIYYEQYF.

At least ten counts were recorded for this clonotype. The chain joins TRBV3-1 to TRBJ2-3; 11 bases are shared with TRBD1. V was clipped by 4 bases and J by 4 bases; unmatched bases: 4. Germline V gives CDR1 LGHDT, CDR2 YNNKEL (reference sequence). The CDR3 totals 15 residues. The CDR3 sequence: CASSLGTGGADTQYF. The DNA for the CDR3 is TGTGCCAGCAGCCTCGGGACAGGGGGTGCAGATACGCAGTATTTT.

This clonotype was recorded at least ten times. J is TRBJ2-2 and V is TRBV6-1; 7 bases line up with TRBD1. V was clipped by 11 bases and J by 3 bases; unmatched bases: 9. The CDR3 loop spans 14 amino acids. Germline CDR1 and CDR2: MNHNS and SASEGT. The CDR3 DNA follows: TGTGCCTCACAGTACAGGGGTTACACCGGGGAGCTGTTTTTT. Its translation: CASQYRGYTGELFF.

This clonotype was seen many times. CDR3 coding DNA: TGTGCCACCAGTCGCAGTTGGGACACTGAAGCTTTCTTT. Residues: CATSRSWDTEAFF. The chain couples TRBV24-1 to TRBJ1-1; D remains unclear. The germline V gene encodes CDR1 KGHDR and CDR2 SFDVKD. With 6 bases removed from V and 3 bases from J, the gap between germline ends came to 10 bases. The CDR3 is made up of 13 amino acids.

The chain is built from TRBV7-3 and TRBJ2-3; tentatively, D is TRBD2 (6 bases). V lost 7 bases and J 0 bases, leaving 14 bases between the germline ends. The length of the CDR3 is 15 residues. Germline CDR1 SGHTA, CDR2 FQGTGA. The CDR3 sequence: CASTRGETSTDTQYF. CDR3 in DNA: TGTGCCAGCACCCGCGGGGAGACTAGCACAGATACGCAGTATTTT.

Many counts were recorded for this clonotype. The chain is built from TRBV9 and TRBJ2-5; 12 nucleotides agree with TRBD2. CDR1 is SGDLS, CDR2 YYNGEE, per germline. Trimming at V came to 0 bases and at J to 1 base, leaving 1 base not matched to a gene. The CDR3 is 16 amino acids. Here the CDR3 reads CASSVGTSGIQETQYF. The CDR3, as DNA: TGTGCCAGCAGCGTAGGGACTAGCGGGATCCAAGAGACCCAGTACTTC.

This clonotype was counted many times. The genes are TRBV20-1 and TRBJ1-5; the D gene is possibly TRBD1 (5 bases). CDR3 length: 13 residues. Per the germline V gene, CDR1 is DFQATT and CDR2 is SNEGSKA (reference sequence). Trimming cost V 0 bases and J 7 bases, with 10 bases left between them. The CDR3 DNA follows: TGCAGTGCTAGAGACGGGGGTCTCCAGCCCCAGCATTTT. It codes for CSARDGGLQPQHF.

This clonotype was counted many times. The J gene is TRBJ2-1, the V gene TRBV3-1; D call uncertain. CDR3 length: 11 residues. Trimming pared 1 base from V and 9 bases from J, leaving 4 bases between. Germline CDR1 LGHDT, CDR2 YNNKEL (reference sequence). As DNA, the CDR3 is TGTGCCAGCAGCCAAGTTCGTGAGCAGTTCTTC. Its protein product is CASSQVREQFF.

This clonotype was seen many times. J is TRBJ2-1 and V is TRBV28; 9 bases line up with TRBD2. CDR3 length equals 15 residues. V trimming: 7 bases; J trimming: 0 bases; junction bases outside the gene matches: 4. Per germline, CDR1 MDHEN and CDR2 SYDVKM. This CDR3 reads CASILSGGSYNEQFF. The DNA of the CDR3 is TGTGCCAGCATCCTTAGCGGGGGCTCCTACAATGAGCAGTTCTTC.